The 17 T cell receptor beta chains below come from one sample, sequenced in a study of blood T cell repertoires in COVID-19. Profiled with immunoSEQ multiplex PCR; TCRdb holds only in-frame clones, not every one. The repertoire holds 250,000 to 300,000 clones, with 80% to 90% as singletons. The sample consisted of PBMCs or T cells enriched from blood (not recorded which). The receptor set was obtained from a woman aged 45-65 years who had recovered from COVID-19.

V gene TRBV28 combines with J gene TRBJ1-5, with TRBD1 matching over 9 bases. V shed 11 bases and J 3 bases; nucleotides not matched to a gene: 5. The germline V gene encodes CDR1 MDHEN and CDR2 SYDVKM. The CDR3 loop spans 13 amino acids. CDR3 nucleotide sequence: TGTGCCGGAACAGGGGGCCCCAATCAGCCCCAGCATTTT. Translating it yields CAGTGGPNQPQHF.

This chain links TRBV13 with TRBJ2-1; 8 nucleotides agree with TRBD2. Germline V gene data show CDR1 as PRHDT and CDR2 as FYEKMQ (reference sequence). The CDR3 contains 16 residues. Losses at the gene ends were 5 bases for V and 5 bases for J; bases not matched to a gene: 11. The CDR3 DNA is TGTGCCAGCAGCGAACGGGGGGGCGGTCTCGACAATGAGCAGTTCTTC. Protein: CASSERGGGLDNEQFF.

V is TRBV19 and J is TRBJ2-3; 9 bases map to TRBD1. Germline CDR1 reads LNHDA; CDR2 reads SQIVND (reference sequence). The CDR3 is 15 residues long. After removal of 5 bases from V and 4 bases from J, the junction contained 7 bases not matched to a gene. The CDR3 loop is CASSPRTGAPDTQYF. CDR3 bases: TGTGCCAGTAGTCCTAGGACAGGGGCTCCAGATACGCAGTATTTT.

This chain connects TRBV28 to TRBJ1-2; D is unclear. The V gene lost 3 bases and the J gene lost 1 base, with 9 bases spanning the gap. The CDR3 runs 14 residues. CDR1 is MDHEN and CDR2 is SYDVKM in the germline V gene. CDR3 in DNA: TGTGCCAGCAGTTTTCGGAGAGGTAACTATGGCTACACCTTC. Protein sequence: CASSFRRGNYGYTF.

This rearrangement joins TRBV5-1 to TRBJ2-2, with a weak D call TRBD1 (5 bases). The germline V gene has CDR1 SGHRS and CDR2 YFSETQ. The CDR3 spans 14 residues. Trimming took off 4 bases at V and 0 bases at J, with 7 bases between the two ends. The CDR3 is CASSTGPNTGELFF. CDR3 in DNA: TGCGCCAGCAGCACAGGACCGAACACCGGGGAGCTGTTTTTT.

This sequence joins TRBV7-6 and TRBJ1-2; 7 positions match TRBD1. This CDR3 contains 14 residues. With 5 bases clipped from V and 3 bases from J, the junction kept 6 bases outside the gene matches. The germline gives CDR1 SGHVS, CDR2 FNYEAQ. The CDR3 region is CASSAGTADYGYTF. For the CDR3, the DNA is TGTGCCAGCAGCGCTGGGACAGCGGACTATGGCTACACCTTC.

V and J are TRBV11-2 and TRBJ2-3; 13 bases align to TRBD2. Trimming cost V 6 bases and J 0 bases; bases outside gene matches: 12. This CDR3 has 19 amino acids. CDR1 and CDR2 (germline): SGHAT, FQNNGV. Written as DNA, the CDR3 is TGTGCCAGCAGTGGATTCCCGGGACTAGCGGGGAAAAGCACAGATACGCAGTATTTT. Protein sequence: CASSGFPGLAGKSTDTQYF.

This clone was found once. The CDR3: CASSSLKGLAGAGDEQFF. The CDR3 bases are TGTGCCAGCAGTTCACTTAAGGGACTAGCGGGAGCGGGGGATGAGCAGTTCTTC. The J gene is TRBJ2-1, the V gene TRBV28, with 14 positions matching TRBD2. The V segment lost 4 bases and the J segment 8 bases; nucleotides outside the gene matches: 13. Germline loops: CDR1 MDHEN, CDR2 SYDVKM. CDR3 size: 18 residues.

This clone was observed a few times. The rearrangement links TRBV10-3 to TRBJ1-5, with 7 bases that match TRBD1. The CDR3 runs to 15 residues. The junction had 4 bases not matched to a gene; V was cut back by 4 bases and J by 1 base. Per germline, CDR1 ENHRY and CDR2 SYGVKD. The CDR3 sequence is CAISAGGPSNQPQHF. The CDR3 bases are TGTGCCATCAGTGCAGGGGGGCCGAGCAATCAGCCCCAGCATTTT.

The chain couples TRBV6-5 to TRBJ2-7; TRBD1 aligns across 7 bases. J was trimmed by 4 bases and V by 4 bases; bases with no gene match: 7. The CDR3 runs to 14 residues. CDR1 is MNHEY, CDR2 SVGAGI, per germline. Here the CDR3 reads CASSFNRGPYEQYF. CDR3 sequence (DNA): TGTGCCAGCAGTTTTAACAGGGGTCCTTACGAGCAGTACTTC.

About this clone itself: The same CDR3 also results from other DNA sequences found in this sample. The DNA for the CDR3 is TGTGCCAGCAGCCAAGCCTCTAATCAGCCCCAGCATTTT. Amino acids: CASSQASNQPQHF. The gene calls are TRBV3-1 (or the pseudogene TRBV3-2) and TRBJ1-5; D remains unclear. Germline V gene data show CDR1 as LGHDT and CDR2 as YNNKEL (reference sequence). The CDR3 spans 13 residues. The V end was cut by 1 base, the J end by 4 bases, with 5 bases between.

The chain couples TRBV7-2 to TRBJ2-1, with TRBD1 matching 7 bases. Looked up from germline, CDR1 is SGHTA and CDR2 is FQGNSA. V shed 5 bases, J shed 0 bases, and the junction held 4 bases outside the gene matches. The CDR3 runs to 15 residues. In DNA form, the CDR3 reads TGTGCCAGCAGCGCCCGGGACAGCTCCTACAATGAGCAGTTCTTC. It codes for CASSARDSSYNEQFF.

The rearrangement uses TRBV6-5 and TRBJ2-7; 8 nucleotides agree with TRBD2. There are 13 residues in the CDR3. The V gene end was trimmed by 4 bases and the J gene end by 1 base; junction bases not matched to a gene: 0. CDR1 is MNHEY and CDR2 is SVGAGI in the germline V gene. The CDR3 DNA follows: TGTGCCAGCAGTTTAGCGGGGTCCTACGAGCAGTACTTC. This gives the protein CASSLAGSYEQYF.

The chain carries TRBV27 and TRBJ1-5; D remains ambiguous. Per the germline V gene, CDR1 is MNHEY and CDR2 is SMNVEV (reference sequence). V was pared by 6 bases and J by 0 bases, with 3 bases between. CDR3 length: 12 residues. The CDR3 is CASRHSNQPQHF. The CDR3 nucleotides are TGTGCCAGCAGACATAGCAATCAGCCCCAGCATTTT.

The rearrangement joins TRBV7-2 to TRBJ1-2; the match to TRBD1 covers 8 bases. V shed 1 base and J 6 bases; nucleotides not matched to a gene: 13. Germline CDR1 is SGHTA and CDR2 is FQGNSA. The CDR3 runs to 17 residues. CDR3 protein: CASSLGPRTGPYDGYTF. CDR3 nucleotide sequence: TGTGCCAGCAGCTTAGGCCCCCGGACAGGGCCTTACGATGGCTACACCTTC.

The J gene is TRBJ2-7, the V gene TRBV27; TRBD2 is a possible D gene (6 bases). The germline CDR1 and CDR2 sequences are MNHEY and SMNVEV (reference sequence). V was cut by 3 bases and J by 2 bases, with 8 bases left in between. The CDR3 extends over 13 amino acids. As DNA, the CDR3 is TGTGCCAGCAGTTTGGCGGGACCCTACGAGCAGTACTTC. Amino acids: CASSLAGPYEQYF.

This chain connects TRBV7-6 to TRBJ2-2, with 7 bases matching TRBD2. The germline V gene encodes CDR1 SGHVS and CDR2 FNYEAQ. This CDR3 is 18 amino acids long. Unmatched junction bases numbered 12, after V lost 0 bases and J lost 5 bases. The CDR3 region is CASSLAFIGGRRTGELFF. CDR3 nucleotide sequence: TGTGCCAGCAGCTTAGCTTTCATAGGCGGGAGAAGAACCGGGGAGCTGTTTTTT.